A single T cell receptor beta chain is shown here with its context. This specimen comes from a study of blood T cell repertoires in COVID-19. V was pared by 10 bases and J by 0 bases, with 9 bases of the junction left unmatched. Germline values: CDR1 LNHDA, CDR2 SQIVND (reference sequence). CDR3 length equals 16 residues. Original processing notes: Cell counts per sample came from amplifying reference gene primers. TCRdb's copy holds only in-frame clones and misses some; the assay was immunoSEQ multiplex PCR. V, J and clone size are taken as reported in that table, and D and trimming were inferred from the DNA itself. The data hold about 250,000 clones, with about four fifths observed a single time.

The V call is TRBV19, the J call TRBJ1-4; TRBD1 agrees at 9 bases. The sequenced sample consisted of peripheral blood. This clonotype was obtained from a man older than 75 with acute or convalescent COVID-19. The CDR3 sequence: CATKQGALATNEKLFF. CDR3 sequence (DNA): TGTGCCACTAAACAGGGGGCTCTTGCAACTAATGAAAAACTGTTTTTT.